The clone carrying this TCR beta chain has more than one count but fewer than ten. Its antigen is not identified. This table comes from immunoSEQ multiplex PCR, and its TCRdb copy is limited to in-frame clones, with some not included. The sample has tens of thousands of clones; about 95% are singletons. The sample belongs to a study of graft-versus-host responses after intestinal transplantation. About the research overall: The transplants performed in recipients were multivisceral, liver-intestinal, or isolated intestinal. Every one of the recipients received anti-thymocyte globulin induction and afterwards took tacrolimus and steroids for about 3 years. General study results and limits: Allograft graft-versus-host to host-versus-graft clonal ratios ran high in patients with graft-donor T cell macrochimerism. GvH clones surfaced in recipient marrow, some emerging earlier in ileum or blood.

The clonotype was recovered from a human donor who was the organ donor for an intestinal transplant. This material consisted of unstimulated CD8+ T cells sorted from spleen or lymph node cells, taken before transplant.

The CDR3 region is CASSLGGISSYEQYF. The CDR3 bases are TGCGCCAGCAGCTTGGGTGGAATAAGCTCCTACGAGCAGTACTTC. The chain is built from TRBV5-1 and TRBJ2-7, with unresolved D. This CDR3 has 15 amino acids. V was pared by 0 bases and J by 0 bases, with 10 bases between. Germline CDR1 reads SGHRS; CDR2 reads YFSETQ.